One TCR beta chain is described in this entry. The CDR3 length is 16 residues. Germline V gene data show CDR1 as SGDLS and CDR2 as YYNGEE. Trimming took 5 bases from V and 0 from J, leaving 15 bases between them. This entry is derived from a study of T cell responses to AZD1222 COVID-19 vaccine. Method: immunoSEQ multiplex PCR; TCRdb's copy keeps in-frame clones and lacks some. Of about 120,000 clones in the sample, 75% to 90% are singletons; the top ten hold more than 3%. This material consisted of peripheral blood, taken on day 0 of MenACWY control vaccination. This chain connects TRBV9 to TRBJ1-3; D remains unclear. This clonotype was obtained from an adult in good health. The CDR3 loop is CASSLPGSLSGNTIYF. The DNA of the CDR3 is TGTGCCAGCAGTTTGCCCGGGTCCCTCTCTGGAAACACCATATATTTT.